Given below is one T cell receptor (beta chain) in context. Antigen: not known. The sample comes from a study of cytomegalovirus exposure and HLA in healthy donors. Notes on the study in general: A later analysis found first-cohort TCR clusters tended to co-occur in the 90 to 150 validation repertoires.

Profiling relied on immunoSEQ multiplex PCR, and the TCRdb table lists in-frame clones only, not all of them. The profile shows 70,000 or so clones, around 90% of them singletons. This CDR3 region has 17 residues. Germline CDR1 is LGHNA and CDR2 is YSLEER. The V gene end was trimmed by 5 bases and the J gene end by 1 base; junction bases not matched to a gene: 8. V gene TRBV4-3 combines with J gene TRBJ2-2, with 9 bases that match TRBD1. What was sequenced was PBMCs. This clonotype was sampled from a man aged 18 to 29 in good health and CMV-seronegative. This CDR3 reads CASSTPGTGMNTGELFF. The CDR3 coding sequence is TGCGCCAGCAGCACCCCCGGGACAGGGATGAACACCGGGGAGCTGTTTTTT.